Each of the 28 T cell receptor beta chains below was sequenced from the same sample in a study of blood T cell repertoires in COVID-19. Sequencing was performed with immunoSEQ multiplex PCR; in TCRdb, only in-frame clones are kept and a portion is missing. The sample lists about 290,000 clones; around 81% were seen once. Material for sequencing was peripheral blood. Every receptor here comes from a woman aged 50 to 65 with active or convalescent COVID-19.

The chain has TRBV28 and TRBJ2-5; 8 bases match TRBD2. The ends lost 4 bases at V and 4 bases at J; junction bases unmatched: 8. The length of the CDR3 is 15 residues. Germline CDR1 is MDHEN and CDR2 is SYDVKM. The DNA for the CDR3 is TGTGCCAGCAGTTCCCGGGCCCTAGCGGGAGAGACCCAGTACTTC. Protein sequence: CASSSRALAGETQYF.

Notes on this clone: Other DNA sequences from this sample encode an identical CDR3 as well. The CDR3 DNA sequence: TGTGCCAGCAGTTTATCCCGAGAGACCCAGTACTTC. Translating it yields CASSLSRETQYF. V usage is TRBV28 and J usage is TRBJ2-5; no definite D call. CDR1 and CDR2 from the germline V gene are MDHEN and SYDVKM. The CDR3 runs to 12 residues. The V end was cut by 1 base, the J end by 4 bases, with 4 bases between.

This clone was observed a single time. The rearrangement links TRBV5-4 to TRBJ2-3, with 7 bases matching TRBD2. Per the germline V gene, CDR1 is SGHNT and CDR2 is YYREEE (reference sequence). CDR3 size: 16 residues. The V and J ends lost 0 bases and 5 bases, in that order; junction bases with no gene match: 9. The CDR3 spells CASSLGALAGGDTQYF. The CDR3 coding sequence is TGTGCCAGCAGCTTGGGAGCGTTAGCGGGTGGAGATACGCAGTATTTT. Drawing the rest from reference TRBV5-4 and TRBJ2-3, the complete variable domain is ETGVTQSPTHLIKTRGQQVTLRCSSQSGHNTVSWYQQALGQGPQFIFQYYREEENGRGNFPPRFSGLQFPNYSSELNVNALELDDSALYLCASSLGALAGGDTQYFGPGTRLTVL.

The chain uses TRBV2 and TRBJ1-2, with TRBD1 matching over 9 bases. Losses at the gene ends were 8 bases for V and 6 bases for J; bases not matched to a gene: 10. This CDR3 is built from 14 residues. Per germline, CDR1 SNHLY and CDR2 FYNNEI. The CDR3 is CASWLGQGIDGYTF. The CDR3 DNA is TGTGCCAGCTGGCTCGGACAGGGGATCGATGGCTACACCTTC.

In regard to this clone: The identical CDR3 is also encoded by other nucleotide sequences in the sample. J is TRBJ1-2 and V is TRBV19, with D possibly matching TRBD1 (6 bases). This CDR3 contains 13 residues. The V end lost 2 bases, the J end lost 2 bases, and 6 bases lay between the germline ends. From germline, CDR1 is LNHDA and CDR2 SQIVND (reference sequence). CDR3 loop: CASSIQGNYGYTF. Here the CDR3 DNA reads TGTGCCAGTAGTATACAGGGGAACTATGGCTACACCTTC. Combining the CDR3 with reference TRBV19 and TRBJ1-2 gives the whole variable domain DGGITQSPKYLFRKEGQNVTLSCEQNLNHDAMYWYRQDPGQGLRLIYYSQIVNDFQKGDIAEGYSVSREKKESFPLTVTSAQKNPTAFYLCASSIQGNYGYTFGSGTRLTVV.

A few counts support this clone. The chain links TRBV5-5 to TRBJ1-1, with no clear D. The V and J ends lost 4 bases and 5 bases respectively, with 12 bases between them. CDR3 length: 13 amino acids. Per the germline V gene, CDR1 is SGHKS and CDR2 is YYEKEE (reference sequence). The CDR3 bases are TGTGCCAGCAGCCGGGCGGGTGGAACTGAAGCTTTCTTT. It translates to CASSRAGGTEAFF.

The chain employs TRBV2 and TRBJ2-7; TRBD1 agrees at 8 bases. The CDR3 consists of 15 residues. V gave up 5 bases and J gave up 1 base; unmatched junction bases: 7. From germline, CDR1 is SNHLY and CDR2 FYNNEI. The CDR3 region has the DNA TGTGCCAGCAGTAGGGACAGGATGATTTCCTACGAGCAGTACTTC. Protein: CASSRDRMISYEQYF.

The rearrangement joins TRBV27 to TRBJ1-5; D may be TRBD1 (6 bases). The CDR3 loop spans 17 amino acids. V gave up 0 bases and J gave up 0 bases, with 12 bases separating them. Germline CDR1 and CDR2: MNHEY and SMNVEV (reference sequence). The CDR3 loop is CASSLSKGGASNQPQHF. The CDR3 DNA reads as TGTGCCAGCAGTTTATCGAAGGGGGGGGCTAGCAATCAGCCCCAGCATTTT.

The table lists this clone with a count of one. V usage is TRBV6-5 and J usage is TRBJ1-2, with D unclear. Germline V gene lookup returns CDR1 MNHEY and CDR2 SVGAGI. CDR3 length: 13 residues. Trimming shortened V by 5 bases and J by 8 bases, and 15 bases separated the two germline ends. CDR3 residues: CASSPRVGGGYTF. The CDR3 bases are TGTGCCAGCAGTCCCCGGGTGGGAGGAGGCTACACCTTC.

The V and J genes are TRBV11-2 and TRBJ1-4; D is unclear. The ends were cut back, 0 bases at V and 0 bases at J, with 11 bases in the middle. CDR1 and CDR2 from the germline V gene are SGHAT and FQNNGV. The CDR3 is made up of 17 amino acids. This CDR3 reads CASSLDSHGTTNEKLFF. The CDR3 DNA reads TGTGCCAGCAGCTTAGATTCCCACGGGACAACTAATGAAAAACTGTTTTTT.

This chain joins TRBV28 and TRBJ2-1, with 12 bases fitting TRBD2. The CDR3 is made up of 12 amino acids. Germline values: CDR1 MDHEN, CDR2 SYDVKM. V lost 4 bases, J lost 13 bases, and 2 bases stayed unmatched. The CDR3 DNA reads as TGTGCCAGCAGTTGGACTAGCGGGGACCAGTTCTTC. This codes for CASSWTSGDQFF.

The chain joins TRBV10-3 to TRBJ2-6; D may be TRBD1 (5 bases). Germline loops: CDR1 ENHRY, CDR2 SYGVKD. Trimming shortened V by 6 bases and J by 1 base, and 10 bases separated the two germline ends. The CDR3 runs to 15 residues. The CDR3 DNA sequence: TGTGCCATCAGACCTGACAGTTCTGGGGCCAACGTCCTGACTTTC. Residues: CAIRPDSSGANVLTF.

This CDR3 reads CASSLGTGATGELFF. The CDR3, as DNA: TGTGCCAGCAGCTTAGGGACAGGGGCCACCGGGGAGCTGTTTTTT. The V and J genes are TRBV5-4 and TRBJ2-2, with 10 bases fitting TRBD1. Trimming at V came to 2 bases and at J to 4 bases, leaving 2 bases not matched to a gene. This CDR3 spans 15 amino acids. Germline loops: CDR1 SGHNT, CDR2 YYREEE (reference sequence).

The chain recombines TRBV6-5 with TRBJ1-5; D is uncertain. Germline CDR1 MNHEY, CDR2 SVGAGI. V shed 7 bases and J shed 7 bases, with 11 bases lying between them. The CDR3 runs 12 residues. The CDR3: CASKMGPQPQHF. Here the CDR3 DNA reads TGTGCCAGCAAAATGGGCCCACAGCCCCAGCATTTT.

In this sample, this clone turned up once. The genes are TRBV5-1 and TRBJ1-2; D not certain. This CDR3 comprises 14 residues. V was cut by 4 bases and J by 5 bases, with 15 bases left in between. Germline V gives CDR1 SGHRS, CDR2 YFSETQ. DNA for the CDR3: TGCGCCAGCAGCATAGAGGGAGCCGGTTATGGCTACACCTTC. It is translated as CASSIEGAGYGYTF.

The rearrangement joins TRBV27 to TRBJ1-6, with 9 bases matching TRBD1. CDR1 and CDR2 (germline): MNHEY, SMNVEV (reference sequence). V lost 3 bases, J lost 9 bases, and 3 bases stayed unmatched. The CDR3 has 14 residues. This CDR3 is CASSFNRGPSPLHF. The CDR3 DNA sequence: TGTGCCAGCAGTTTTAACAGGGGGCCTTCACCCCTCCACTTT.

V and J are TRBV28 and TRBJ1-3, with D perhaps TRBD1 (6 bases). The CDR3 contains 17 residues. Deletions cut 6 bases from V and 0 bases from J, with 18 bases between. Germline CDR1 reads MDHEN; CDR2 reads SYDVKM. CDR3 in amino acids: CASRRDRDTYSGNTIYF. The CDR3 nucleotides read TGTGCCAGCAGACGGGACCGGGACACCTACTCTGGAAACACCATATATTTT.

The CDR3 protein is CASSAAYNSPLHF. In nucleotides, the CDR3 is TGTGCCAGCAGTGCCGCGTATAATTCACCCCTCCACTTT. This sequence joins TRBV28 and TRBJ1-6; no reliable D call. V was cut by 5 bases and J by 4 bases, with 6 bases left in between. The germline V gene has CDR1 MDHEN and CDR2 SYDVKM. The CDR3 sequence is 13 residues long.

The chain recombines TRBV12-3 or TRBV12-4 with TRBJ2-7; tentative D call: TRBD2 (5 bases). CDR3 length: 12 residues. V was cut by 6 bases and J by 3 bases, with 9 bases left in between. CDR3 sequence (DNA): TGTGCCAGCAGCCCGGGGAACTACGAGCAGTACTTC. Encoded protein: CASSPGNYEQYF.

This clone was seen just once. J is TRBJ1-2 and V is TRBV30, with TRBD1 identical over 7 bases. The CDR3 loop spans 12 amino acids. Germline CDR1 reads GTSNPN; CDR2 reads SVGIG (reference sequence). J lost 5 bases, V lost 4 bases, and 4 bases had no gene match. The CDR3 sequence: CAWKGAGYGYTF. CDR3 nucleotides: TGTGCCTGGAAGGGGGCAGGTTATGGCTACACCTTC.

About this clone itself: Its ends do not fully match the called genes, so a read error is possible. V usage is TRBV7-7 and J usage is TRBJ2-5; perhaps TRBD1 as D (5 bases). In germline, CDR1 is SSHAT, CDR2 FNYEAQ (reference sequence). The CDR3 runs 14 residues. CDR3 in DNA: TGTGCTAGCAGCCCAGCAGGGTTGGGGGAGACCCAGTACTTC. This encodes CASSPAGLGETQYF.

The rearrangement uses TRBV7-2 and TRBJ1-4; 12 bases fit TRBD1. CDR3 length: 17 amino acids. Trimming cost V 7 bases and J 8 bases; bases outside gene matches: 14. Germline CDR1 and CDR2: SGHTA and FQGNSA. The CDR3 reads CASTRRLLGTGGEKLFF. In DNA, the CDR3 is TGTGCCAGCACCCGTCGTTTACTCGGGACAGGGGGCGAAAAACTGTTTTTT.

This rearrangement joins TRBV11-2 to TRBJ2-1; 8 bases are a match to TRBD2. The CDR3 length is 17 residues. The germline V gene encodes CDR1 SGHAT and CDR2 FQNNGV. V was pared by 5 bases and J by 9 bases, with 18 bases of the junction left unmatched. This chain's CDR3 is CASSPQGLLGLVSEQFF. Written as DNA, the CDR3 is TGTGCCAGCAGCCCGCAGGGACTGCTGGGACTAGTGAGTGAGCAGTTCTTC.

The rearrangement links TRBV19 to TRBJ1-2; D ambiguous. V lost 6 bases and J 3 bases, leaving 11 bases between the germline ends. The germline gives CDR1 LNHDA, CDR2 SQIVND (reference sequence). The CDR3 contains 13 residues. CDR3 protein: CASRPGGYYGYTF. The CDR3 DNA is TGTGCCAGTAGACCGGGAGGGTACTATGGCTACACCTTC.

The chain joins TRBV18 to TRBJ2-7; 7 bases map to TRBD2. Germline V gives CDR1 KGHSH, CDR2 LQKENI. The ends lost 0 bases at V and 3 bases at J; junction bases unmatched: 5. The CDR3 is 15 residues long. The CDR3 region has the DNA TGTGCCAGCTCACCACCGGTCCAGCGGGGCTACGAGCAGTACTTC. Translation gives CASSPPVQRGYEQYF.

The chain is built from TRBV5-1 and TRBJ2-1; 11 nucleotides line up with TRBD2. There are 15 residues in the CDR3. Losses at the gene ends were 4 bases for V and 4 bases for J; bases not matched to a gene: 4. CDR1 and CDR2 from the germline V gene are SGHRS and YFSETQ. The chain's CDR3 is CASSQGLAEYNEQFF. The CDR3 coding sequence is TGCGCCAGCAGCCAGGGACTAGCGGAGTACAATGAGCAGTTCTTC.

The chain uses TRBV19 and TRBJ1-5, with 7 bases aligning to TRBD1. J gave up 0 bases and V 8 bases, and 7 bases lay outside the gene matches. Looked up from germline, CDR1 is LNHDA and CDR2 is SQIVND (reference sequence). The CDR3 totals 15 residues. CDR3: CASSDRWNSNQPQHF. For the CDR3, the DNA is TGTGCCAGTTCGGACAGGTGGAATAGCAATCAGCCCCAGCATTTT.

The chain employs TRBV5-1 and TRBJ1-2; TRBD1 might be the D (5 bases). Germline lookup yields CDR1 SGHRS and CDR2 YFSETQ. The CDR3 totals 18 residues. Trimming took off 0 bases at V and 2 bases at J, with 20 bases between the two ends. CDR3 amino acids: CASSLDVFWTRKNYGYTF. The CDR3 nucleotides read TGCGCCAGCAGCTTGGACGTTTTCTGGACAAGGAAAAACTATGGCTACACCTTC. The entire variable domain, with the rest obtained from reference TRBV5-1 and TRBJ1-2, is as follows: KAGVTQTPRYLIKTRGQQVTLSCSPISGHRSVSWYQQTPGQGLQFLFEYFSETQRNKGNFPGRFSGRQFSNSRSEMNVSTLELGDSALYLCASSLDVFWTRKNYGYTFGSGTRLTVV.